This T cell receptor beta chain was captured by sequencing in a study of CD8+ T cells in alopecia areata (dated by TCRdb to between 2017 and 2018). The study in broad terms: Treated patients were enrolled in an open-label pilot trial of oral tofacitinib at 5 to 10 mg twice daily for moderate-to-severe alopecia areata. Tofacitinib was given for 6 to 18 months, followed by 6 months of follow-up off drug to assess delayed response and recurrence. In treated patients, disease severity was measured using the SALT score, which gives the percentage of scalp surface area affected. The study used high-throughput TCRbeta sequencing to examine T cell clonal expansion in alopecia areata, in both the C3H/HeJ mouse model and human patients. On the human side, TCRbeta sequencing was run on scalp tissue and on sorted CD4+ and CD8+ peripheral blood T cells from healthy controls and from alopecia areata patients with either patchy or totalis/universalis disease. Biopsies were taken from tofacitinib-treated patients at baseline and again at 4 and 24 weeks into treatment, and several of those patients also had a later scalp biopsy. Scalp clonality was compared across normal scalp (n=4), patchy alopecia areata scalp (n=8), and alopecia totalis/universalis scalp (n=8). RNA came from the PAXgene miRNA kit for fixed scalp, the miRNeasy kit for PBMCs, and the RNeasy kit for mouse skin. TCRbeta CDR3 regions were amplified by immunoSEQ multiplex PCR using 35 Vbeta forward and 13 Jbeta reverse primers.

About this clone: There is no known antigen for this receptor. It has no much larger one-base neighbor in the sample; base qualities were not kept.

Libraries were prepared through the immunoSEQ multiplex PCR assay. RNA was extracted from all samples and reverse transcribed into cDNA as template for TCR sequencing. SuperScript III was used to make first-strand cDNA, primed with a 2:1 mix of oligo-dT and random hexamers. A synthetic immune receptor repertoire was used to measure amplification bias, and any remaining bias was corrected computationally. As for the original processing: After raw reads were preprocessed to remove errors, the CDR3 was defined following IMGT conventions as running from the conserved cysteine to phenylalanine. Clonality was computed as 1 minus the Shannon entropy, with the entropy normalized by log2 of the number of productive unique TCRs. Scalp TCRbeta sequences were cross-referenced with sorted blood CD4 and CD8 repertoires so that the CD4 or CD8 identity of scalp clones could be inferred. Imported from immuneACCESS, the table was reduced by TCRdb to in-frame sequences with V and J called. These copies leave out some clones; in studies compared against another copy, an unresolved V gene accounts for under half, and the cause of the remainder is not known. V, J and clone size reflect that table, while D and trimming were determined from the DNA. The table for this sample lists 110,000 or so clones; approximately 59% of them were counted only once. Around 30% of the sample lies in the top ten.

Paper-wide results and their limitations: During tofacitinib treatment, many expanded lesional clones stuck around in both scalp and blood, and this persistence may partly explain why relapse happens after treatment is stopped. Because the treated cohort was small and had just a single nonresponder, larger studies are needed to establish links between baseline CD8+ expansion and response. Unlike mouse skin, which is dominated by gammadelta T cells, normal human skin has resident alphabeta T cells that are also sequenced, and this complicates analysis of the scalp TCR repertoire. With tofacitinib, both scalp clonality and the number of expanded CD8+ clones among the top 100 scalp clones went down significantly. Compared with normal scalp, lesional scalp had higher clonality and more expanded CD8+ clones, particularly in alopecia totalis/universalis, a pattern that suggests antigenic drive. TCR sequences shared between patients were less clear than in mice, possibly partly because of HLA diversity in the patient population.

What the time point label conveys for this sample: less than five weeks on oral tofacitinib. Sample treatment or condition, as interpreted from the label and publication: oral pan-JAK inhibitor, 5-10 mg twice daily. Peripheral blood and lesional scalp punch biopsies were obtained from patients with alopecia areata. PBMCs were separated by density centrifugation and stained for CD3, CD4 and CD8, after which CD4+ and CD8+ T cells were sorted on a FACSAria. According to the germline V gene (reference sequence), CDR1 reads GTSNPN and CDR2 reads SVGIG. There are 12 amino acids in the CDR3, from cysteine to phenylalanine inclusive. The only DNA kept is the CDR3, 36 bases in frame from the first base. The junction shows trimming of 5 bases on V and 3 bases on J, plus 11 bases between the germline ends.

The receptor chain draws on TRBV30 and TRBJ2-7; TRBD1 might be the D gene, on 6 matching bases. The TCR was taken from a human donor with alopecia areata. The specimen was CD8+ T cells sorted from blood, collected at week 4, from a patient treated with tofacitinib. CDR3 loop: CAWGQYHYEQYF. In nucleotides, the sequence is TGTGCCTGGGGACAGTACCACTACGAGCAGTACTTC.